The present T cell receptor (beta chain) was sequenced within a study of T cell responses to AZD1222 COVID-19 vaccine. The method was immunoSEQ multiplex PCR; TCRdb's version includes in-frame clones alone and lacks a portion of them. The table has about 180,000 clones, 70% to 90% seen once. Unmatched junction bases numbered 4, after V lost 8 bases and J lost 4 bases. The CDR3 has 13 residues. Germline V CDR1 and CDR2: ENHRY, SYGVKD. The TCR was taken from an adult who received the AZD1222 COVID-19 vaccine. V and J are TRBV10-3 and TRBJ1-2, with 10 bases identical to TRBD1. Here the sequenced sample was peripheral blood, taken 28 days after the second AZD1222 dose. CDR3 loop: CAILDRGGYGYTF. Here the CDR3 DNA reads TGTGCCATCCTGGACAGGGGGGGCTATGGCTACACCTTC.